Following are 27 T cell receptor beta chains from one sample sequenced in a study of T cells after yellow fever vaccination (dated by TCRdb to the late 2010s). Libraries were built with 5' RACE. Sequencing took place on an Illumina NovaSeq 6000. TCRdb cleaned the public reads at Q25 with fastp, built clones with MiXCR and kept in-frame beta chains. Each entry is one CDR3 protein sequence, shown with its most common DNA and genes. Within this sample are 300,000 to 350,000 distinct CDR3 sequences, with roughly 4.3% of them counted one time only. The ten largest clones capture around 19% of the sample. This specimen's treatment or condition label, interpreted: live attenuated yellow fever vaccine strain. The input for sequencing was PBMCs, taken 15 days after the yellow fever booster vaccination. The receptors shown here come from a man between 18 and 35 years old who received the YFV17D yellow fever vaccine.

The chain has TRBV18 and TRBJ2-6, with unresolved D. CDR1 is KGHSH and CDR2 is LQKENI in the germline V gene. This CDR3 is built from 15 residues. V was clipped by 2 bases and J by 0 bases, with 5 bases between them. This chain's CDR3 is CASSPGPSGANVLTF. In nucleotides, the CDR3 is TGTGCCAGCTCACCAGGGCCCTCTGGGGCCAACGTCCTGACTTTC.

This clonotype was counted a few times. J is TRBJ2-7 and V is TRBV28; D gene ambiguous. Trimming took off 10 bases at V and 3 bases at J, with 13 bases between the two ends. The CDR3 runs to 12 residues. Germline V gene lookup returns CDR1 MDHEN and CDR2 SYDVKM. The CDR3 region is CATARTGYEQYV. In DNA form, the CDR3 reads TGTGCCACTGCGAGGACGGGCTACGAGCAGTACGTC.

This clonotype came up a few times. The V and J genes are TRBV3-1 and TRBJ2-1; TRBD2 is a possible D gene (6 bases). The CDR3 runs to 13 residues. Germline V CDR1 and CDR2: LGHDT, YNNKEL (reference sequence). V was clipped by 1 base and J by 11 bases, with 12 bases between them. DNA of the CDR3: TGTGCCAGCAGCCAAGTAGGCGGGGAGAAGCAGTTCTTC. Translated, it gives CASSQVGGEKQFF.

This clonotype was counted at least ten times. This rearrangement joins TRBV6-5 to TRBJ1-5; unclear D gene. Trimming shortened V by 0 bases and J by 2 bases, and 8 bases separated the two germline ends. Germline CDR1 MNHEY, CDR2 SVGAGI. The CDR3 is 15 amino acids. The DNA of the CDR3 is TGTGCCAGCAGTTACTCGATCTACGGCAATCAGCCCCAGCATTTT. This translates into CASSYSIYGNQPQHF.

This clonotype was found a few times. This chain uses TRBV7-2 with TRBJ2-3; the D call may be TRBD1 or TRBD2 (5 bases each). V shed 0 bases and J shed 5 bases, with 15 bases lying between them. The germline V gene encodes CDR1 SGHTA and CDR2 FQGNSA. There are 16 residues in the CDR3. CDR3 DNA: TGTGCCAGCAGCTTAGCGCCCCAGAGGGGCAGAGATACGCAGTATTTT. Translating gives CASSLAPQRGRDTQYF.

This clonotype was counted between two and nine times. The chain recombines TRBV5-1 with TRBJ1-2; 7 bases map to TRBD1. The germline V gene encodes CDR1 SGHRS and CDR2 YFSETQ. The CDR3 consists of 15 residues. The V gene end was trimmed by 2 bases and the J gene end by 5 bases; junction bases not matched to a gene: 9. The CDR3, as DNA: TGCGCCAGCAGCTTTACCGGGACAGAGTTGTATGGCTACACCTTC. It encodes CASSFTGTELYGYTF.

In its sample, this clonotype was seen a few times. The chain joins TRBV30 to TRBJ2-1; no clear D. Germline lookup yields CDR1 GTSNPN and CDR2 SVGIG (reference sequence). V lost 0 bases and J 7 bases, leaving 10 bases between the germline ends. The CDR3 is made up of 13 amino acids. CDR3 residues: CAWSVRWGNEQFF. The CDR3 region has the DNA TGTGCCTGGAGTGTACGTTGGGGTAATGAGCAGTTCTTC.

Many counts were recorded for this clonotype. The CDR3 is CASSFDRSYNEQFF. CDR3 bases: TGTGCCAGCAGCTTCGACAGGTCCTACAATGAGCAGTTCTTC. The rearrangement links TRBV7-3 to TRBJ2-1, with TRBD1 as a possible D gene (6 bases). Germline loops: CDR1 SGHTA, CDR2 FQGTGA. The CDR3 covers 14 residues. V lost 3 bases and J lost 1, with 7 bases in between.

This clonotype was counted at least ten times. The chain carries TRBV7-2 and TRBJ2-1, with TRBD2 identical over 9 bases. Germline values: CDR1 SGHTA, CDR2 FQGNSA. V dropped 1 base and J dropped 8; count of bases not matched to a gene: 0. The CDR3 totals 13 residues. The CDR3 region has the DNA TGTGCCAGCAGCTTAGGACTAGCGGATGAGCAGTTCTTC. Amino acids: CASSLGLADEQFF.

Many counts were recorded for this clonotype. The chain joins TRBV12-3 or TRBV12-4 to TRBJ1-2, with D possibly being TRBD1 (5 bases). The CDR3 sequence is 13 residues long. The V gene lost 6 bases and the J gene lost 8 bases, with 16 bases spanning the gap. CDR3 in amino acids: CASSYTSGMGYTF. In nucleotides, the CDR3 is TGTGCCAGCAGCTATACCTCAGGGATGGGCTACACCTTC.

J is TRBJ2-1 and V is TRBV12-3 or TRBV12-4, with 10 bases lining up with TRBD2. CDR3 size: 15 residues. V lost 6 bases, J lost 4 bases, and 6 bases stayed unmatched. CDR3 DNA sequence: TGTGCCAGCAGAAACCTAGCGGGGGTTTACAATGAGCAGTTCTTC. Its protein product is CASRNLAGVYNEQFF.

This clonotype was recorded at least ten times. This sequence joins TRBV29-1 and TRBJ1-3; D call uncertain. The V gene lost 4 bases and the J gene lost 1 base, with 2 bases spanning the gap. The CDR3 runs to 11 residues. Germline V gives CDR1 SQVTM, CDR2 ANQGSEA. Here the CDR3 DNA reads TGCAGCGTTGGATCTGGAAACACCATATATTTT. As protein: CSVGSGNTIYF.

Many counts were recorded for this clonotype. This chain uses TRBV10-3 with TRBJ1-2; possibly TRBD1 for D (5 bases). The V gene lost 0 bases and the J gene lost 1 base, with 12 bases spanning the gap. This CDR3 is 16 amino acids long. Germline CDR1 reads ENHRY; CDR2 reads SYGVKD. The CDR3 loop reads CAISESTRGDNYGYTF. CDR3 nucleotides: TGTGCCATCAGTGAGTCGACTCGAGGGGATAACTATGGCTACACCTTC.

In this sample, this clonotype turned up many times. V gene TRBV12-3 or TRBV12-4 combines with J gene TRBJ1-1; D is possibly TRBD1 (5 bases). The CDR3 runs to 13 residues. The V and J ends lost 4 bases and 11 bases respectively, with 17 bases between them. CDR3 in amino acids: CASSSQDAEGAFF. CDR3 nucleotide sequence: TGTGCCAGCAGTTCACAGGACGCGGAGGGGGCTTTCTTT.

This clonotype came up many times. The chain carries TRBV29-1 and TRBJ2-1, with 7 positions matching TRBD1. The germline V gene has CDR1 SQVTM and CDR2 ANQGSEA. V dropped 6 bases and J dropped 2; count of bases not matched to a gene: 13. The CDR3 runs 16 residues. The CDR3 loop is CSVFLQGSGAYNEQFF. CDR3 nucleotide sequence: TGCAGCGTCTTCTTACAGGGGAGTGGGGCCTACAATGAGCAGTTCTTC.

Many counts were recorded for this clonotype. For the CDR3, the DNA is TGTGCCAGCAGTCCTAAGGCGGGGAACACAGATACGCAGTATTTT. Its protein is CASSPKAGNTDTQYF. The chain employs TRBV11-2 and TRBJ2-3; D is possibly TRBD2 (6 bases). Germline V gives CDR1 SGHAT, CDR2 FQNNGV. The V and J ends lost 6 bases and 2 bases respectively, with 15 bases between them. The CDR3 extends over 15 amino acids.

This clonotype was seen repeatedly, ten times or more. This sequence joins TRBV10-2 and TRBJ2-5; the D is unclear. The CDR3 covers 14 residues. Germline V gene lookup returns CDR1 WSHSY and CDR2 SAAADI. Trimming left V 2 bases short and J 1 base short, with 8 bases between. CDR3 sequence: CASSEPTLQETQYF. In DNA, the CDR3 is TGCGCCAGCAGTGAGCCGACGCTCCAAGAGACCCAGTACTTC.

This clonotype was seen more than once but under ten times. This chain joins TRBV25-1 and TRBJ2-2; TRBD1 or TRBD2 may be the D gene (5 bases each). V lost 4 bases and J 6 bases, leaving 15 bases between the germline ends. Per germline, CDR1 MGHDK and CDR2 SYGVNS. The CDR3 runs 15 residues. In DNA form, the CDR3 reads TGTGCCAGCAGTGGTGCCGGGACCCTCTCCGGGGAGCTGTTTTTT. This codes for CASSGAGTLSGELFF.

In this sample, this clonotype turned up a few times. V gene TRBV7-2 combines with J gene TRBJ2-1; no definite D call. The CDR3 length is 15 residues. Per the germline V gene, CDR1 is SGHTA and CDR2 is FQGNSA. The germline V and J ends were trimmed by 1 base and 2 bases, with 9 bases remaining between them. The CDR3 protein is CASSLGAYTYNEQFF. In DNA, the CDR3 is TGTGCCAGCAGCTTAGGGGCATACACCTACAATGAGCAGTTCTTC.

The CDR3, as DNA: TGCGCCAGCAGCGACGGACAGGGGGGGATGGAAAATTCACCCCTCCACTTT. It is translated as CASSDGQGGMENSPLHF. The chain employs TRBV5-1 and TRBJ1-6, with 10 bases that match TRBD1. The length of the CDR3 is 17 residues. Germline assignment: CDR1 SGHRS and CDR2 YFSETQ. The V and J ends lost 4 bases and 7 bases, in that order; junction bases with no gene match: 11.

There are many counts of this clonotype. The rearrangement joins TRBV27 to TRBJ1-6; possible D gene TRBD1, 6 bases. Germline V CDR1 and CDR2: MNHEY, SMNVEV (reference sequence). V was clipped by 5 bases and J by 8 bases, with 16 bases between them. The CDR3 extends over 15 amino acids. The CDR3: CASSLRGGQDSPLHF. In DNA form, the CDR3 reads TGTGCCAGCAGTCTAAGGGGGGGCCAAGATTCACCCCTCCACTTT.

This clonotype came up many times. CDR3 coding DNA: TGCAGTGCTAGCGGTGGGGCTAGCGGGTCCTCAGATACGCAGTATTTT. Translated, it gives CSASGGASGSSDTQYF. The V and J genes are TRBV20-1 and TRBJ2-3; TRBD2 agrees at 8 bases. The CDR3 has 16 residues. Germline lookup yields CDR1 DFQATT and CDR2 SNEGSKA (reference sequence). The V gene end was trimmed by 3 bases and the J gene end by 4 bases; junction bases not matched to a gene: 12.

This clonotype has a count of ten or more. The rearrangement joins TRBV6-6 to TRBJ1-5; 7 bases align to TRBD1. Germline V gene data show CDR1 as MNHNY and CDR2 as SVGAGI (reference sequence). The V and J ends lost 5 bases and 4 bases, in that order; junction bases with no gene match: 5. This CDR3 has 14 residues. The CDR3 is CASSTTGLNQPQHF. As DNA, the CDR3 is TGTGCCAGCAGTACGACAGGGCTGAATCAGCCCCAGCATTTT.

This clonotype was recorded at least ten times. This rearrangement joins TRBV7-3 to TRBJ2-1; no reliable D call. The V and J ends lost 5 bases and 0 bases respectively, with 11 bases between them. The CDR3 covers 15 residues. CDR1 is SGHTA, CDR2 FQGTGA, per germline. In DNA form, the CDR3 reads TGTGCCAGCAGCCCCTCTGGATCCTCCTACAATGAGCAGTTCTTC. This sequence encodes CASSPSGSSYNEQFF.

This clonotype was detected a few times. The rearrangement joins TRBV12-3 or TRBV12-4 to TRBJ2-6; D call uncertain. The CDR3 runs 14 residues. The V end was cut by 2 bases, the J end by 3 bases, with 5 bases between. The CDR3 protein is CASSLRVGANVLTF. CDR3 in DNA: TGTGCCAGCAGTTTAAGGGTTGGGGCCAACGTCCTGACTTTC.

A few counts support this clonotype. The V and J genes are TRBV15 and TRBJ2-3; D not certain. Germline-derived CDR1 and CDR2 are LNHNV and YYDKDF (reference sequence). The CDR3 contains 16 residues. The V end was cut by 0 bases, the J end by 1 base, with 11 bases between. Here the CDR3 DNA reads TGTGCCACCAGCAGAGATCCCCTCCGGGGCACAGATACGCAGTATTTT. Protein product: CATSRDPLRGTDTQYF.

This clonotype was recorded a few times. The rearrangement links TRBV5-6 to TRBJ2-5, with D tentatively TRBD1 (6 bases). This CDR3 spans 13 amino acids. V lost 7 bases and J 4 bases, leaving 14 bases between the germline ends. Germline V lookup: CDR1 SGHDT, CDR2 YYEEEE. DNA for the CDR3: TGTGCCAGCGGTCGGACAGTCGGAGAGACCCAGTACTTC. It codes for CASGRTVGETQYF.